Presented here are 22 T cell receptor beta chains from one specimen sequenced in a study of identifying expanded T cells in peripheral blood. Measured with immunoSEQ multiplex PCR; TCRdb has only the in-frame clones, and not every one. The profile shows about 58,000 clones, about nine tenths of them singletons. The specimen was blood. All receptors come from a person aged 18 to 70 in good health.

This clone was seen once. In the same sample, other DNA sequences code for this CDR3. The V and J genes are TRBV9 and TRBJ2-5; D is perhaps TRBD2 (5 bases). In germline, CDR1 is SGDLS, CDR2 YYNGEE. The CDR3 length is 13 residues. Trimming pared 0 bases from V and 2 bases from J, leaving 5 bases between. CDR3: CASSVGLQETQYF. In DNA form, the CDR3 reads TGTGCCAGCAGCGTAGGACTACAAGAGACCCAGTACTTC.

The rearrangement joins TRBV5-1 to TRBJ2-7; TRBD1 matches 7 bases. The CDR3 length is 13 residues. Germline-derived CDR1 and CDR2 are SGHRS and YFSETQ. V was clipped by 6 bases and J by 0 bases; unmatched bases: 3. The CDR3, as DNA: TGCGCCAGCAACCCAGGGGGCTCCTACGAGCAGTACTTC. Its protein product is CASNPGGSYEQYF.

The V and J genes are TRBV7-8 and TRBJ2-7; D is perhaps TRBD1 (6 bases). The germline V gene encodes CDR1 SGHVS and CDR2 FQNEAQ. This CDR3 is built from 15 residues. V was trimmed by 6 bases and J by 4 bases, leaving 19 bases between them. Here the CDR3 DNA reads TGTGCCAGCAGTCCTACTCGGGCAGGGGTATACGAGCAGTACTTC. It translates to CASSPTRAGVYEQYF.

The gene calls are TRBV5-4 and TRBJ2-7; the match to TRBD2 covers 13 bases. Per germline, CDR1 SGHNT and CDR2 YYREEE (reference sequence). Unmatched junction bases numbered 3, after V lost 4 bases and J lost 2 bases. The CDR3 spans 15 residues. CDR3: CASSQGTSGAYEQYF. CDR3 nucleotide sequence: TGTGCCAGCAGCCAAGGGACTAGCGGGGCCTACGAGCAGTACTTC.

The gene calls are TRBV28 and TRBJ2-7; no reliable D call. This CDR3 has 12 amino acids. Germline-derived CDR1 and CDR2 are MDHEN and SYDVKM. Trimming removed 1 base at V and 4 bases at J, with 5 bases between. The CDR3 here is CASSLYEYEQYF. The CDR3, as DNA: TGTGCCAGCAGTTTATACGAATACGAGCAGTACTTC.

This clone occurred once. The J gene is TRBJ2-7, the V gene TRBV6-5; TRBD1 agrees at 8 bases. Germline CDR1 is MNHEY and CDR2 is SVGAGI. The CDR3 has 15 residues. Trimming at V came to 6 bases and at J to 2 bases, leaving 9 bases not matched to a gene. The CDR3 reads CASRPDREITYEQYF. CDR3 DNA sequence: TGTGCCAGCAGACCGGACAGGGAGATCACCTACGAGCAGTACTTC.

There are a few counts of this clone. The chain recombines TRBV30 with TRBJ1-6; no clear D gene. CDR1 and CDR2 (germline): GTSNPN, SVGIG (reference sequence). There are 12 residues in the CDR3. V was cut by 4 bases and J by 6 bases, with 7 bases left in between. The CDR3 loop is CAWNSGNSPLHF. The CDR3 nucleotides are TGTGCCTGGAACTCTGGTAATTCACCCCTCCACTTT.

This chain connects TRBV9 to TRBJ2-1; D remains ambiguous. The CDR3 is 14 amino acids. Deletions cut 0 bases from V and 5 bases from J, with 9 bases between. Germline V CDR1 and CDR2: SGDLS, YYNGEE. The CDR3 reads CASSVGRFDNEQFF. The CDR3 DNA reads TGTGCCAGCAGCGTAGGTAGATTCGACAATGAGCAGTTCTTC.

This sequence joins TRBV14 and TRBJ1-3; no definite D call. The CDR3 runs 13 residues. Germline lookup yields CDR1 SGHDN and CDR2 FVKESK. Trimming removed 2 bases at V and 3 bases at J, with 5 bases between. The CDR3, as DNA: TGTGCCAGCAGCCAATATATTGGAAACACCATATATTTT. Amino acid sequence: CASSQYIGNTIYF.

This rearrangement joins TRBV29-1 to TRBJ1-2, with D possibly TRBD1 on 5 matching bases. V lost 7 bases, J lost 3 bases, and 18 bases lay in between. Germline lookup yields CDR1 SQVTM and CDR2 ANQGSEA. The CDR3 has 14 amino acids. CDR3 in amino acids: CSGRSPGHDYGYTF. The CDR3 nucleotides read TGCAGCGGGCGGTCCCCAGGGCATGACTATGGCTACACCTTC.

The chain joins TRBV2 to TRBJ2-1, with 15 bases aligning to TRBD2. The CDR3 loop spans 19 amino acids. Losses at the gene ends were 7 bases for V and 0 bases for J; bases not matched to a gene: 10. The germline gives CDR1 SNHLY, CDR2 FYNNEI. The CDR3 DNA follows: TGTGCCAGCACTCCCGGGACTAGCGGGAGGAAAAGCTCCTACAATGAGCAGTTCTTC. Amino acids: CASTPGTSGRKSSYNEQFF.

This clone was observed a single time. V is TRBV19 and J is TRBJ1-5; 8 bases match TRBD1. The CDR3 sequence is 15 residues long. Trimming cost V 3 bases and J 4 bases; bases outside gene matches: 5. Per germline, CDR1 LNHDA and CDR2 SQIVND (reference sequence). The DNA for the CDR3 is TGTGCCAGTAGTATCACAGGGGGGTATAATCAGCCCCAGCATTTT. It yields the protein CASSITGGYNQPQHF.

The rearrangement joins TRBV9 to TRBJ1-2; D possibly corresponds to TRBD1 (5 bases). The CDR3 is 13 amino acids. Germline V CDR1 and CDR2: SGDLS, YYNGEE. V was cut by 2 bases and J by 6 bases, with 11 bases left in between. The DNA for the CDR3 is TGTGCCAGCAGCGTCCAGGGAACGGATGGCTACACCTTC. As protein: CASSVQGTDGYTF. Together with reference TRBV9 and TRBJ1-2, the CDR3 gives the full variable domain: DSGVTQTPKHLITATGQRVTLRCSPRSGDLSVYWYQQSLDQGLQFLIQYYNGEERAKGNILERFSAQQFPDLHSELNLSSLELGDSALYFCASSVQGTDGYTFGSGTRLTVV.

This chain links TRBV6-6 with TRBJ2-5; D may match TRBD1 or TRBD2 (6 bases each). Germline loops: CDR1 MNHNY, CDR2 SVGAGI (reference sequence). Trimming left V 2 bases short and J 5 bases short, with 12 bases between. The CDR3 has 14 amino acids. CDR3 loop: CASSYTRGRETQYF. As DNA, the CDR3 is TGTGCCAGCAGTTACACGAGGGGGAGGGAGACCCAGTACTTC.

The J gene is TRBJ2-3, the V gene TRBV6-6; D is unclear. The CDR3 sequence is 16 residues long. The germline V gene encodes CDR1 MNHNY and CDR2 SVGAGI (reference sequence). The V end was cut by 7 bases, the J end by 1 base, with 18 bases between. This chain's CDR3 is CASKKPASLGTDTQYF. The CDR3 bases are TGTGCCAGCAAGAAACCGGCGAGCCTCGGCACAGATACGCAGTATTTT.

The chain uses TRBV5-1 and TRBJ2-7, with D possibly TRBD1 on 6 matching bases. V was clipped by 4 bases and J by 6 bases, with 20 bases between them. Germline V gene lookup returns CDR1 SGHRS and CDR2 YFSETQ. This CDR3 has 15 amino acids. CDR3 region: CASSGLQGSLGEQYF. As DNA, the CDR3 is TGCGCCAGCAGCGGGTTACAGGGATCCCTGGGCGAGCAGTACTTC. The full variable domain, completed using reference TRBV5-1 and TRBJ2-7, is KAGVTQTPRYLIKTRGQQVTLSCSPISGHRSVSWYQQTPGQGLQFLFEYFSETQRNKGNFPGRFSGRQFSNSRSEMNVSTLELGDSALYLCASSGLQGSLGEQYFGPGTRLTVT.

CDR3 in amino acids: CASNAGRETQYF. CDR3 nucleotide sequence: TGTGCCAGCAATGCAGGGCGAGAGACCCAGTACTTC. V gene TRBV6-6 combines with J gene TRBJ2-5; D is possibly TRBD1 (5 bases). Per germline, CDR1 MNHNY and CDR2 SVGAGI (reference sequence). Trimming cost V 7 bases and J 4 bases, with 10 bases left between them. CDR3 length: 12 amino acids.

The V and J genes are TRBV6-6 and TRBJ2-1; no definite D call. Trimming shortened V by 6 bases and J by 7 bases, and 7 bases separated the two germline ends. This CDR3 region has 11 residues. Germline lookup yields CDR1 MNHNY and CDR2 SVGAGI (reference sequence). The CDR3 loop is CASSRANEQFF. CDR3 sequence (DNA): TGTGCCAGCAGCCGGGCAAATGAGCAGTTCTTC.

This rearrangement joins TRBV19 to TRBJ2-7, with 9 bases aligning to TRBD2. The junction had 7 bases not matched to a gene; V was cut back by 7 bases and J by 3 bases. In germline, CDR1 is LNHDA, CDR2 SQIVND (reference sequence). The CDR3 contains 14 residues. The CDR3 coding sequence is TGTGCCAGTAAGCCTAGCGGGAATTACTACGAGCAGTACTTC. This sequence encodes CASKPSGNYYEQYF.

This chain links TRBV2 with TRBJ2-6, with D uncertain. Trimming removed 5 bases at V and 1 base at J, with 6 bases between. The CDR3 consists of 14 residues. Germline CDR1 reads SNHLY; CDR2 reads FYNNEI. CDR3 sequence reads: CASSPRSGANVLTF. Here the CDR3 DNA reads TGTGCCAGCAGTCCAAGATCTGGGGCCAACGTCCTGACTTTC.

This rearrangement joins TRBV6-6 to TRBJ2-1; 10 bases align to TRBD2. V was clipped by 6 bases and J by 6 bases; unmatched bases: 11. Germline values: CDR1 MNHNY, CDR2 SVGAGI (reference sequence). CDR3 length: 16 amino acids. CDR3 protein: CASSSLASGGVNEQFF. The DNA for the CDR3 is TGTGCCAGCAGCTCCCTCGCCAGCGGGGGGGTCAATGAGCAGTTCTTC.

CDR3 residues: CASSPDRVEKLFF. In nucleotides, the CDR3 is TGTGCCAGCAGCCCCGACAGGGTTGAAAAACTGTTTTTT. The rearrangement joins TRBV6-6 to TRBJ1-4, with 7 bases that match TRBD1. Germline V gene sequence: CDR1 MNHNY, CDR2 SVGAGI (reference sequence). The CDR3 runs 13 residues. The J segment lost 7 bases and the V segment lost 6 bases, leaving 5 bases of the junction unmatched.